The rows below give T cell receptor beta chains drawn from one sample of a study of Graves' ophthalmopathy and Graves' hyperthyroidism. TCRdb ran MiXCR on the multiplex PCR reads and lists one entry per CDR3 protein. The data hold 300,000 or so distinct CDR3 sequences, with about a sixth observed a single time. Material for sequencing was peripheral blood. The receptors originated from an adult man with Graves' ophthalmopathy. The CDR3 runs from the conserved cysteine through the conserved F or W. A D gene is named only where the DNA matches it firmly. Clone size, where shown, is once, few, many, or a class for clones that have expanded.

CDR3,DNA,size,V,D,J
CASYRVGATEAFF,TGTGCCAGCTACAGGGTCGGGGCAACTGAAGCTTTCTTT,NA,TRBV27,NA,TRBJ1-1
CASLSLDRNTEAFF,TGTGCCAGCCTGTCGTTGGACAGGAACACTGAAGCTTTCTTT,many,TRBV7-2,NA,TRBJ1-1
CASSSFGNTIYF,TGTGCCAGCAGTTCGTTCGGAAACACCATATATTTT,many,TRBV6-5,NA,TRBJ1-3
CATTRTRVGTGELFF,TGTGCCACCACTCGTACCCGAGTGGGAACCGGGGAGCTGTTTTTT,many,TRBV6-2/TRBV6-3,NA,TRBJ2-2
CASSPEGDHGYTF,TGTGCCAGCTCACCAGAGGGAGACCATGGCTACACCTTC,many,TRBV18,NA,TRBJ1-2
CSARGTSGTGYEQYF,TGCAGTGCTAGAGGGACTAGCGGGACGGGGTACGAGCAGTACTTC,many,TRBV20-1,TRBD2,TRBJ2-7
CSVEGQKETQYF,TGCAGCGTTGAAGGGCAGAAAGAGACCCAGTACTTC,NA,TRBV29-1,NA,TRBJ2-5
CASTLRQGATEAFF,TGTGCCAGCACCCTTCGACAGGGGGCCACTGAAGCTTTCTTT,many,TRBV12-3/TRBV12-4,TRBD1,TRBJ1-1
CASRGDGSFYNEQFF,TGTGCCAGCCGGGGGGACGGATCCTTTTACAATGAGCAGTTCTTC,many,TRBV6-2/TRBV6-3,TRBD2,TRBJ2-1
CASSVGALGNTIYF,TGTGCCAGCAGCGTAGGGGCGCTGGGAAACACCATATATTTT,many,TRBV9,NA,TRBJ1-3
CASSETGGRGYTF,TGTGCCAGCAGTGAAACAGGGGGACGAGGCTACACCTTC,many,TRBV6-1,TRBD1,TRBJ1-2
CASRLTDRNHSNQPQHF,TGTGCCAGCAGACTCACGGACAGGAACCATAGCAATCAGCCCCAGCATTTT,many,TRBV6-5,TRBD1,TRBJ1-5
CASSFNSGRGNTGELFF,TGCGCCAGCAGCTTCAATAGCGGGAGAGGGAACACCGGGGAGCTGTTTTTT,many,TRBV5-1,TRBD2,TRBJ2-2
CASSQSSGRAGETQYF,TGTGCTAGCAGCCAGAGCAGCGGGAGGGCCGGAGAGACCCAGTACTTC,many,TRBV7-7,TRBD2,TRBJ2-5
CASSYRSGEDSFF,TGTGCCAGCAGTTATAGGAGTGGGGAGGATTCTTTCTTT,many,TRBV6-4,NA,TRBJ1-1
CASTRDSRYEQYF,TGTGCCAGCACCCGTGACAGCCGCTACGAGCAGTACTTC,many,TRBV6-2/TRBV6-3,NA,TRBJ2-7
CAISRTGGLNTEAFF,TGTGCCATCTCCCGAACGGGCGGGTTGAACACTGAAGCTTTCTTT,many,TRBV10-3,NA,TRBJ1-1
CASSYGQNWYEQYF,TGTGCCAGCAGTTACGGACAGAACTGGTACGAGCAGTACTTC,many,TRBV6-5,NA,TRBJ2-7
CATLGGETQYF,TGTGCCACCCTGGGGGGCGAGACCCAGTACTTC,NA,TRBV24-1,NA,TRBJ2-5
CSVRGGGVETQYF,TGCAGCGTACGCGGGGGAGGGGTCGAGACCCAGTACTTC,many,TRBV29-1,TRBD2,TRBJ2-5
CASSRVESSGYTF,TGTGCCAGTAGCAGGGTTGAGAGTTCTGGCTACACCTTC,many,TRBV19,NA,TRBJ1-2
CATSDLRSGLETQYF,TGTGCCACCAGTGATCTTCGCTCAGGGCTAGAGACCCAGTACTTC,many,TRBV24-1,NA,TRBJ2-5
CASSRVQNSPLHF,TGCGCCAGCAGCCGGGTTCAGAATTCACCCCTCCACTTT,many,TRBV5-1,NA,TRBJ1-6
CASSGEDRGNTEAFF,TGTGCCAGCAGTGGCGAGGACAGGGGGAACACTGAAGCTTTCTTT,many,TRBV12-3/TRBV12-4,TRBD1,TRBJ1-1
CASSYSAYRGPVQETQYF,TGTGCCAGCAGTTACTCCGCCTACAGGGGTCCCGTTCAAGAGACCCAGTACTTC,NA,TRBV6-5,TRBD1,TRBJ2-5
CASSDRGVNQPQHF,TGTGCCAGTAGTGACCGGGGAGTCAATCAGCCCCAGCATTTT,many,TRBV19,NA,TRBJ1-5
CSASPTQLDQPQHF,TGCAGTGCTAGCCCCACACAGCTAGATCAGCCCCAGCATTTT,many,TRBV20-1,NA,TRBJ1-5
CASSVGGQGPQPQHF,TGTGCCAGCAGCGTAGGGGGACAGGGACCTCAGCCCCAGCATTTT,many,TRBV9,TRBD1,TRBJ1-5
CASSRTTDSGSFYEQYF,TGCGCCAGCAGCAGAACTACTGATAGCGGGAGCTTCTACGAGCAGTACTTC,many,TRBV5-1,TRBD2,TRBJ2-7
CASSRRAGVYEQYF,TGTGCCAGCAGTCGAAGGGCCGGAGTATACGAGCAGTACTTC,many,TRBV2,NA,TRBJ2-7
CATSRDWAGLAVPNTGELFF,TGTGCCACCAGCAGAGATTGGGCGGGACTAGCGGTCCCGAACACCGGGGAGCTGTTTTTT,many,TRBV15,TRBD2,TRBJ2-2
CAWSPGLRDYGYTF,TGTGCCTGGAGCCCCGGGCTTAGGGACTATGGCTACACCTTC,many,TRBV30,NA,TRBJ1-2